A selection of T cell receptor beta chains follows, all from one sample in a study of beta chain features in type 1 diabetes. Data came from immunoSEQ multiplex PCR; TCRdb stores just in-frame clones and leaves some out. This table has under 350,000 clones, roughly 8% appearing once. The sequenced sample consisted of central memory CD4+ T cells from blood. The receptors originated from a woman aged 18-30 years in good health. The CDR3 runs from the conserved cysteine through the conserved F or W. D genes are given only for firm matches. The listing skips clone size in some rows; elsewhere it reads once, few, many or a size class.

.	TRBJ1-3	14	.	TRBV7-9	TGTGCCAGCAGCTTCGCCCAGGGAGGATACACCATATATTTT	CASSFAQGGYTIYF
TRBD2	TRBJ2-5	15	.	TRBV6-5	TGTGCCAGCAGTGCCTCCGGGACTAGCTCTGAGACCCAGTACTTC	CASSASGTSSETQYF
.	TRBJ1-5	17	.	TRBV19	TGTGCCAGTAGTATAGGGGGGAGTGGGAGAAGCAATCAGCCCCAGCATTTT	CASSIGGSGRSNQPQHF
.	TRBJ1-4	12	.	TRBV29-1	TGCAGCGTTATGGTGGCTAATGAAAAACTGTTTTTT	CSVMVANEKLFF
.	TRBJ2-7	14	few	TRBV7-2	TGTGCCAGCAGCTCGACCGCCTCTTCCTACGAGCAGTACTTC	CASSSTASSYEQYF
.	TRBJ2-1	13	.	TRBV18	TGTGCCAGCTCACCACAGGGCAGCAATGAGCAGTTCTTC	CASSPQGSNEQFF
.	TRBJ1-1	15	few	TRBV4-3	TGCGCCAGCAGCCAACCCGGGGGGATCGTTTCTGAAGCTTTCTTT	CASSQPGGIVSEAFF
.	TRBJ1-1	12	few	TRBV25-1	TGTGCCAGCAGTGAATATTACTCCGGAGCTTTCTTT	CASSEYYSGAFF
.	TRBJ1-5	17	few	TRBV27	TGTGCCAGCAGTTTATATTTGGGAGCGGGCAGCAATCAGCCCCAGCATTTT	CASSLYLGAGSNQPQHF
TRBD1	TRBJ1-5	14	.	TRBV2	TGTGCCAGCAGTTTCAGGGGGGCGCGACAGCCCCAGCATTTT	CASSFRGARQPQHF
.	TRBJ2-3	11	.	TRBV7-2	TGTGCCAGCAGCTTCCACGATACGCAGTATTTT	CASSFHDTQYF
.	TRBJ2-7	15	few	TRBV10-3	TGTGCCACCGAGAAGCGCGACAGGGAGGTGGGCGAGCAGTACTTC	CATEKRDREVGEQYF
TRBD2	TRBJ2-5	15	.	TRBV4-2	TGTGCCAGCAGCCAAGCGGCGGCGGGGGAAGAGACCCAGTACTTC	CASSQAAAGEETQYF
.	TRBJ2-1	14	.	TRBV2	TGTGCCAGCAGTGGAGCTAGCAGGAGTACTGAGCAGTTCTTC	CASSGASRSTEQFF
.	TRBJ2-1	15	few	TRBV6-4	TGTGCCAGCAGTACCGGACCGCAGACCTACAATGAGCAGTTCTTC	CASSTGPQTYNEQFF
.	TRBJ2-2	14	once	TRBV6-1	TGTGCCAGCAGTGCACGGGGGAACACCGGGGAGCTGTTTTTT	CASSARGNTGELFF
.	TRBJ1-1	11	few	TRBV7-9	TGTGCCAGCAGCCCCCGTAATGAAGCTTTCTTT	CASSPRNEAFF
.	TRBJ1-4	13	.	TRBV27	TGTGCCAGCAGACCAGGGGTGATTGAAAAACTGTTTTTT	CASRPGVIEKLFF
TRBD1	TRBJ1-1	14	.	TRBV2	TGTGCCAGCAGCCGACAGGGGGTGAACACTGAAGCTTTCTTT	CASSRQGVNTEAFF
.	TRBJ1-2	13	few	TRBV28	TGTGCCAGCAGTTTACGCGCCTTCTATGGCTACACCTTC	CASSLRAFYGYTF
.	TRBJ2-4	13	.	TRBV18	TGTGCCAGCTCACCACCGGGGGTTATCATTCAGTACTTC	CASSPPGVIIQYF
.	TRBJ1-1	15	.	TRBV29-1	TGCAGCGCGCGCCCCAATTCCGGAGAGGGCGGTGAAGCTTTCTTT	CSARPNSGEGGEAFF
.	TRBJ2-1	11	.	TRBV2	TGTGCCAGCCAGGCCTACAATGAGCAGTTCTTC	CASQAYNEQFF
TRBD1	TRBJ1-2	12	few	TRBV19	TGTGCCACCGCGGACAGGGACTATGGCTACACCTTC	CATADRDYGYTF
.	TRBJ2-5	13	few	TRBV19	TGTGCCAGTAGCCAACTCCACAGAGAGACCCAGTACTTC	CASSQLHRETQYF
.	TRBJ2-7	12	.	TRBV13	TGTGCCAGCAGTTCGGGCGAAGGAGAGCAGTACTTC	CASSSGEGEQYF
TRBD2	TRBJ2-3	18	few	TRBV7-2	TGTGCCAGCAGCCTAAGATGGCGGACTAGCGTTTTGACAGATACGCAGTATTTT	CASSLRWRTSVLTDTQYF
.	TRBJ1-2	16	few	TRBV21-1	TGTGCCAGCAGCCGCCCGGACGGGGAGCTTAACTATGGCTACACCTTC	CASSRPDGELNYGYTF
TRBD2	TRBJ2-4	14	.	TRBV5-4	TGTGCCAGCAGCTTTAAGACTAGCGGAGAATCACAGTACTTC	CASSFKTSGESQYF
.	TRBJ1-1	13	few	TRBV7-3	TGTGCCAGCAGCTCCCAGTCGGGGAGTGAAGCTTTCTTT	CASSSQSGSEAFF
.	TRBJ2-1	15	many	TRBV10-3	TGTGCCATCAGTTCGTGGGAAACGGCCTCCAATGAGCAGTTCTTC	CAISSWETASNEQFF
TRBD1	TRBJ2-2	13	few	TRBV29-1	TGCAGCGCTAGGACAGGGAACACCGGGGAGCTGTTTTTT	CSARTGNTGELFF
TRBD1	TRBJ1-1	14	.	TRBV9	TGTGCCAGCAGCAAATACAGGGGGAGTACTGAAGCTTTCTTT	CASSKYRGSTEAFF
.	TRBJ2-3	14	.	TRBV7-3	TGTGCCAGCAGCTTAATCCACTTAACGGGTACGCAGTATTTT	CASSLIHLTGTQYF